The subject of this entry is one TCR beta chain. Its antigen remains unidentified. V lost 7 bases and J 0 bases, leaving 13 bases between the germline ends. Germline-derived CDR1 and CDR2 are SGHAT and FQNNGV. This CDR3 contains 15 residues. The data stem from a study of T cell responses to AZD1222 COVID-19 vaccine. Study-level results: Close to half of spike-specific TCRs reportedly recognize unmutated variant regions. Donors were largely white British and mainly female; clonal diversity was possibly underestimated. Dominant at 160-218 and 743-854, vaccine-associated CD4 TCRs also spanned spike.

TCRdb's table, derived via immunoSEQ multiplex PCR, lists solely in-frame clones and lacks some. The table has fewer than 200,000 clones, approximately 94% seen once. The input for sequencing was peripheral blood, taken on day 0 of AZD1222 vaccination. The chain has TRBV11-2 and TRBJ2-1; TRBD2 is a possible D gene (6 bases). The TCR originated in an adult in good health. The DNA of the CDR3 is TGTGCCAGCACCCAAGCGGGCAGCTCCTACAATGAGCAGTTCTTC. Translation: CASTQAGSSYNEQFF. Looking up the rest from reference TRBV11-2 and TRBJ2-1 gives the full variable domain: EAGVAQSPRYKIIEKRQSVAFWCNPISGHATLYWYQQILGQGPKLLIQFQNNGVVDDSQLPKDRFSAERLKGVDSTLKIQPAKLEDSAVYLCASTQAGSSYNEQFFGPGTRLTVL.